This is a list of T cell receptor beta chains from one sample in a study of OX40 agonist ivuxolimab in advanced cancers. Profiled with immunoSEQ multiplex PCR; TCRdb holds only in-frame clones, not every one. The table includes 40,000 or so clones, over 80% detected once. The specimen was CD4+ or CD8+ T cells sorted from blood, collected in a trial of the OX40 agonist ivuxolimab. The source of these receptors is an adult with an advanced solid tumor such as melanoma, head and neck, liver or kidney cancer. Both conserved end residues are part of each CDR3. A D gene is named only where the DNA matches it firmly. Part of the rows lack a size; the others show once, few, many or a class for expanded clones.

TRBV9	TRBJ2-5	NA	NA	TGTGCCAGCAGCGTAGGGTCCAGCATTGAGACCCAGTACTTC	CASSVGSSIETQYF
TRBV5-1	TRBJ1-2	NA	NA	TGCGCCAGCAGCTTGGCTGGCAGGGTTGAAGGCTACACCTTC	CASSLAGRVEGYTF
TRBV6-5	TRBJ2-7	once	TRBD1	TGTGCCAGCAGTCGGACCGGGACAGGGGACTACGAGCAGTACTTC	CASSRTGTGDYEQYF
TRBV19	TRBJ1-3	NA	NA	TGTGCCAGCGGCCGGACAGCCTCCCCTTCCTCTGGAAACACCATATATTTT	CASGRTASPSSGNTIYF
TRBV9	TRBJ2-3	NA	TRBD1	TGTGCCAGCAGCGTAGCGGACAGGACGAGCACAGATACGCAGTATTTT	CASSVADRTSTDTQYF
TRBV27	TRBJ1-1	few	NA	TGTGCCAGCAGTTGGAACTGGGGAACTGAAGCTTTCTTT	CASSWNWGTEAFF
TRBV18	TRBJ2-3	NA	TRBD1	TGTGCCAGCTCACCACCGGACAGGGGCCGCTCAACAGATACGCAGTATTTT	CASSPPDRGRSTDTQYF
TRBV6-6	TRBJ1-1	once	TRBD1	TGTGCCATTGCGTCATCGAGGGGACAGGAGCCCGAAGCTTTCTTT	CAIASSRGQEPEAFF
TRBV11-3	TRBJ2-5	once	NA	TGTGCCAGCAGCTTCGGACCCGGGACGGAGACCCAGTACTTC	CASSFGPGTETQYF
TRBV6-6	TRBJ2-7	NA	TRBD1	TGTGCCAGCAGTTCCACCGGGACAGCTTCCTACGAGCAGTACTTC	CASSSTGTASYEQYF
TRBV5-1	TRBJ1-1	NA	TRBD1	TGCGCCAGCAGCTTGATCGGACAGGGATTATCTAACACTGAAGCTTTCTTT	CASSLIGQGLSNTEAFF
TRBV5-1	TRBJ1-2	NA	TRBD1	TGCGCCAGCAGCTCAGGGGGAGGGGACTATGGCTACACCTTC	CASSSGGGDYGYTF
TRBV11-2	TRBJ2-3	NA	TRBD2	TGTGCCAGCAGTAAGCTTATAGCGGGAGGGGGCACAGATACGCAGTATTTT	CASSKLIAGGGTDTQYF
TRBV18	TRBJ1-2	NA	NA	TGTGCCAGCTCACCAGTTCGGCAGGGGTATGGCTACACCTTC	CASSPVRQGYGYTF
TRBV4-1	TRBJ2-7	NA	TRBD2	TGCGCCAGCAGCCAAGATCCAGCGGGAGCATTTTACGAGCAGTACTTC	CASSQDPAGAFYEQYF
TRBV7-9	TRBJ2-3	NA	TRBD2	TGTGCCAGCAGCCTACTATCTGGCGGGAGGTTAGATACGCAGTATTTT	CASSLLSGGRLDTQYF
TRBV7-9	TRBJ1-1	NA	NA	TGTGCCAGCAGCTTAGCGATATACACTGAAGCTTTCTTT	CASSLAIYTEAFF
TRBV19	TRBJ1-5	NA	NA	TGTGCCAGTAAGAGGGCAGGCGATCAGCCCCAGCATTTT	CASKRAGDQPQHF
TRBV30	TRBJ2-3	NA	TRBD2	TGTGCCTGGGGTAGCGGGTTAGATACGCAGTATTTT	CAWGSGLDTQYF
TRBV7-6	TRBJ2-3	NA	TRBD2	TGTGCCAGCAGCCCCGGAGTAGCGGGAGCAGTGACAGATACGCAGTATTTT	CASSPGVAGAVTDTQYF
TRBV6-1	TRBJ2-1	NA	TRBD2	TGTGCCAGCAGTGAAGGGCTAGCGGACTACAATGAGCAGTTCTTC	CASSEGLADYNEQFF
TRBV5-1	TRBJ2-1	NA	NA	TGCGCCAGCAGGGGCTACAATGAGCAGTTCTTC	CASRGYNEQFF
TRBV5-1	TRBJ2-1	NA	TRBD2	TGCGCCAGCAGCCGGACTAGCGGGAGGGCCAATGAGCAGTTCTTC	CASSRTSGRANEQFF
TRBV10-2	TRBJ1-6	NA	TRBD1	TGCGCCAGCAGTGCCCGGGACAGGGGATACTCACCCCTCCACTTT	CASSARDRGYSPLHF
TRBV30	TRBJ1-4	NA	NA	TGTGCCATGGAAAAGGGGCAGAATGAAAAACTGTTTTTT	CAMEKGQNEKLFF
TRBV5-1	TRBJ2-7	NA	NA	TGCGCCAGCAGCTCTAGCACCTCCGGGACCCGAAAAGACTACGAGCAGTACTTC	CASSSSTSGTRKDYEQYF
TRBV5-5	TRBJ1-1	NA	NA	TGTGCCAGCAGCTCCGTCGTGGCATCTGTGACTGAAGCTTTCTTT	CASSSVVASVTEAFF
TRBV11-2	TRBJ2-7	NA	TRBD2	TGTGCCAGCAGCTTAGTGCGGGAGCCCTACGAGCAGTACTTC	CASSLVREPYEQYF
TRBV5-8	TRBJ1-3	NA	NA	TGTGCCAGCAGCCCGAGGACGGACAACCGCGGGGCCATATATTTT	CASSPRTDNRGAIYF
TRBV4-1	TRBJ1-1	NA	NA	TGCGCCAGCAGCCAAGTAGATGGAGGGAGGACCATGAACACTGAAGCTTTCTTT	CASSQVDGGRTMNTEAFF
TRBV5-1	TRBJ2-1	few	NA	TGCGCCAGCAGCAACCGACAGACCAATGAGCAGTTCTTC	CASSNRQTNEQFF
TRBV5-1	TRBJ2-1	once	NA	TGCGCCAGCAGCCCAGCTCGGCGGAGCGAGCAGTTCTTC	CASSPARRSEQFF
TRBV13	TRBJ1-2	NA	NA	TGTGCCAGCAGCTTAGGGTCTCACCGGGACACCTATGGCTACACCTTC	CASSLGSHRDTYGYTF
TRBV28	TRBJ2-4	few	NA	TGTGCCAGCAGGAGGCTCGGGACTCTTCAGTACTTC	CASRRLGTLQYF
TRBV6-5	TRBJ1-1	NA	TRBD1	TGTGCCAGCGGGACAGGGGAAACTGAAGCTTTCTTT	CASGTGETEAFF
TRBV15	TRBJ1-1	few	NA	TGTGCCACAGGACACTCTATGAACACTGAAGCTTTCTTT	CATGHSMNTEAFF
TRBV5-1	TRBJ2-1	NA	TRBD2	TGCGCCAGCAGCTCGGGACTAGCGGGAATCAATGAGCAGTTCTTC	CASSSGLAGINEQFF
TRBV11-2	TRBJ1-4	NA	NA	TGTGCCAGCCGGGGAAGTAATGAAAAACTGTTTTTT	CASRGSNEKLFF
TRBV5-4	TRBJ2-1	NA	TRBD2	TGTGCCAGCGGCCGTCGGACTAGCGGAAACAATGAGCAGTTCTTC	CASGRRTSGNNEQFF
TRBV5-4	TRBJ2-3	NA	NA	TGTGCCAGCAGCGCCAGAGGAACCACAGATACGCAGTATTTT	CASSARGTTDTQYF
TRBV7-9	TRBJ1-1	NA	NA	TGTGCCAGCAGCTTAATGGAGGGACGAGGGACTGAAGCTTTCTTT	CASSLMEGRGTEAFF
TRBV6-5	TRBJ2-1	NA	TRBD2	TGTGCCAGCAGTTCCCTAGCGGGAATATACAATGAGCAGTTCTTC	CASSSLAGIYNEQFF
TRBV6-1	TRBJ1-5	few	NA	TGTGCCACCTCCCGGGGCAGGGAAGGGCGTCAGCCCCAGCATTTT	CATSRGREGRQPQHF
TRBV2	TRBJ1-3	once	NA	TGTGCCAGCAGTGCGTCGGTGAACCGTGGAAACACCATATATTTT	CASSASVNRGNTIYF
TRBV27	TRBJ2-1	NA	TRBD1	TGTGCCAGCTCTGGCCCTGGGACAGGGTACAATGAGCAGTTCTTC	CASSGPGTGYNEQFF
TRBV11-2	TRBJ1-2	NA	TRBD1	TGTGCCAGCAGCTTAGATAGCGGGACAGGGCCCTATGGCTACACCTTC	CASSLDSGTGPYGYTF
TRBV18	TRBJ2-7	NA	NA	TGTGCCAGCTCACCACTCCTGGTAGCCGAGCAGTACTTC	CASSPLLVAEQYF